Presented here are 11 T cell receptor beta chains from one specimen sequenced in a study of T-cell reconstitution after alpha-beta-depleted transplantation in children. During its preparation, the TCRbeta library received unique molecular identifiers. TCRdb redid the calling of the PCR reads with MiXCR, one entry per CDR3 protein. The sample consists of approximately 18,000 distinct CDR3 sequences, approximately 12% of them appearing once. Sequenced material: PBMCs, mostly from graft donor cells, taken 60 days after TCRalphabeta/CD19-depleted stem cell transplant. Receptor source: a female patient aged 2-10 years who had a stem cell transplant for congenital amegakaryocytic thrombocytopenia, so the T cells may come from the graft donor.

This clonotype was seen at least ten times. This chain links TRBV20-1 with TRBJ2-1; perhaps TRBD2 as D (5 bases). Germline V gives CDR1 DFQATT, CDR2 SNEGSKA (reference sequence). V lost 5 bases, J lost 8 bases, and 7 bases lay in between. The CDR3 consists of 10 residues. CDR3 DNA: TGCAGTGCTGGGCGGGATGAGCAGTTCTTC. Translated, it gives CSAGRDEQFF.

There are many counts of this clonotype. The rearrangement uses TRBV12-3 or TRBV12-4 and TRBJ2-1; D ambiguous. The germline V and J ends were trimmed by 5 bases and 0 bases, with 11 bases remaining between them. CDR3 size: 15 residues. CDR3 nucleotide sequence: TGTGCCAGCAGTCCGGCGGCAGGCTCCTACAATGAGCAGTTCTTC. This codes for CASSPAAGSYNEQFF.

The sample holds many counts of this clonotype. J is TRBJ2-2 and V is TRBV5-1; TRBD2 is a possible D gene (5 bases). There are 13 residues in the CDR3. Trimming stripped 0 bases from V and 9 bases from J, with 9 bases between. Germline values: CDR1 SGHRS, CDR2 YFSETQ. CDR3 coding DNA: TGCGCCAGCAGCTTGGGACTATCCAGGGAGCTGTTTTTT. It codes for CASSLGLSRELFF. Drawing the rest from reference TRBV5-1 and TRBJ2-2, the complete variable domain is KAGVTQTPRYLIKTRGQQVTLSCSPISGHRSVSWYQQTPGQGLQFLFEYFSETQRNKGNFPGRFSGRQFSNSRSEMNVSTLELGDSALYLCASSLGLSRELFFGEGSRLTVL.

This clonotype was observed at least ten times. The CDR3 region has the DNA TGTGCCAGCAGTTACGGGCCCCAGGGCAGCAATCAGCCCCAGCATTTT. The encoded protein is CASSYGPQGSNQPQHF. This sequence joins TRBV6-5 and TRBJ1-5; weak D call: TRBD1 (5 bases). Trimming cost V 2 bases and J 1 base, with 12 bases left between them. Germline-derived CDR1 and CDR2 are MNHEY and SVGAGI. The CDR3 totals 16 residues.

This clonotype was detected ten times or more. The chain employs TRBV3-1 and TRBJ2-3; 15 bases agree with TRBD2. J was trimmed by 6 bases and V by 2 bases; bases with no gene match: 6. Germline CDR1 is LGHDT and CDR2 is YNNKEL (reference sequence). The length of the CDR3 is 17 residues. CDR3 in amino acids: CASSQFGLAGGPDTQYF. For the CDR3, the DNA is TGTGCCAGCAGCCAATTTGGACTAGCGGGAGGGCCGGATACGCAGTATTTT.

The V call is TRBV27, the J call TRBJ1-1, with D uncertain. V lost 7 bases and J 0 bases, leaving 21 bases between the germline ends. The CDR3 sequence is 17 residues long. The germline V gene encodes CDR1 MNHEY and CDR2 SMNVEV (reference sequence). The CDR3 reads CASTLRYRADLNTEAFF. DNA of the CDR3: TGTGCCAGCACCCTCCGGTACCGGGCAGACCTGAACACTGAAGCTTTCTTT.

This clonotype was counted many times. The rearrangement links TRBV2 to TRBJ2-5; 9 bases are a match to TRBD2. This CDR3 spans 15 amino acids. CDR1 SNHLY and CDR2 FYNNEI come from the germline V gene. Trimming at V came to 8 bases and at J to 2 bases, leaving 9 bases not matched to a gene. The CDR3 here is CASHSLLAGQETQYF. Here the CDR3 DNA reads TGTGCCAGCCACTCCCTCCTAGCGGGGCAAGAGACCCAGTACTTC.

This clonotype was counted ten times or more. The V call is TRBV9, the J call TRBJ2-1, with no clear D. Germline values: CDR1 SGDLS, CDR2 YYNGEE. The CDR3 sequence is 15 residues long. With 4 bases removed from V and 0 bases from J, the gap between germline ends came to 11 bases. The CDR3 spells CASSPLVGSYNEQFF. For the CDR3, the DNA is TGTGCCAGCAGCCCGCTCGTGGGCTCCTACAATGAGCAGTTCTTC.

The sample holds many counts of this clonotype. The chain is built from TRBV29-1 and TRBJ2-2, with TRBD1 matching over 8 bases. Germline loops: CDR1 SQVTM, CDR2 ANQGSEA. Losses at the gene ends were 6 bases for V and 3 bases for J; bases not matched to a gene: 3. There are 13 residues in the CDR3. The CDR3 DNA is TGCAGCGTACCGGGACAGGACACCGGGGAGCTGTTTTTT. Translation: CSVPGQDTGELFF.

Many counts were recorded for this clonotype. This chain links TRBV14 with TRBJ2-7; D gene uncertain. Trimming left V 1 base short and J 0 bases short, with 10 bases between. The CDR3 spans 15 residues. Germline values: CDR1 SGHDN, CDR2 FVKESK. The CDR3 reads CASSQVGSLSYEQYF. The CDR3 DNA is TGTGCCAGCAGCCAAGTCGGGTCACTCTCCTACGAGCAGTACTTC. The entire variable domain, with the rest obtained from reference TRBV14 and TRBJ2-7, is as follows: EAGVTQFPSHSVIEKGQTVTLRCDPISGHDNLYWYRRVMGKEIKFLLHFVKESKQDESGMPNNRFLAERTGGTYSTLKVQPAELEDSGVYFCASSQVGSLSYEQYFGPGTRLTVT.

This clonotype was found many times. This chain links TRBV12-3 or TRBV12-4 with TRBJ2-7, with D maybe TRBD2 (5 bases). The length of the CDR3 is 15 residues. Trimming stripped 6 bases from V and 6 bases from J, with 21 bases between. CDR3 in DNA: TGTGCCAGCAGGCTCAGACGGGGTCTAGAAACCGAGCAGTACTTC. This sequence encodes CASRLRRGLETEQYF.